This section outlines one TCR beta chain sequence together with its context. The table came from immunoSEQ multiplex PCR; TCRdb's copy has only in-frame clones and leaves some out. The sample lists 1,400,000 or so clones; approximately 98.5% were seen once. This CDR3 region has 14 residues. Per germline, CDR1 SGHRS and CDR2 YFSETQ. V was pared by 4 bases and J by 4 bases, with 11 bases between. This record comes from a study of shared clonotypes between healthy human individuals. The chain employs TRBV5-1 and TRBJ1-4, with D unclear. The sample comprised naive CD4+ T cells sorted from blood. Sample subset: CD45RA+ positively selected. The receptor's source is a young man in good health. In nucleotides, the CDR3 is TGCGCCAGCAGCCAAAACGGAATTAATGAAAAACTGTTTTTT. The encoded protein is CASSQNGINEKLFF.